This T cell receptor beta chain was identified in a study of CXCR3-negative and CXCR3-positive naive CD8 T cells (dated by TCRdb to between 2019 and 2020). Broadly, across the study: In total, about 135 million TRB reads were obtained, which works out to roughly 1.5 +/- 0.3 million reads per library. Data from under 12 donors, pooled across two independent experiments, went into the diversity and physicochemical repertoire analyses. Naive subsets from about 5 donors and memory cells from 3 donors were included in the TRBV-TRBJ cluster analysis.

Overall results and qualifications from the work: Surface CD5, linked to self-reactivity in mice, was comparable between naive subsets; TCR interaction strength was therefore also inferred from TRB CDR3 physicochemical properties. Freshly isolated PBMCs were used for most assays because CXCR3 expression partially decreased after cryopreservation. Both naive subsets had comparably high repertoire diversity, while memory CD8+ T cells had much lower repertoire diversity. Compared with CXCR3-negative naive cells, CXCR3-positive naive cells had TRB CDR3s with higher hydrophobicity (lower Kidera factor 4), lower energy, and higher strength and volume indices. TRBV-TRBJ usage was similar between naive CXCR3-negative and CXCR3-positive cells from the same donor, while memory cells showed distinct patterns.

CDR1 and CDR2, looked up from the germline V gene, are SGHRS and YFSETQ. There are 14 amino acids in the CDR3, from cysteine to phenylalanine inclusive. No DNA sequence is on record. For each CD8+ T cell subset, flow sorting was done in triplicate, and about 300,000 cells per subset went directly into RLT lysis buffer. To exclude memory contaminants, naive CD8+ T cells were stringently defined as CD45RO-CCR7+CD27+CD95-. Peripheral blood mononuclear cells were isolated from buffy coats using standard density gradient centrifugation. Naive CXCR3-negative and CXCR3-positive CD8+ T cells were flow-sorted on a FACSAria III. Total RNA was extracted from sorted cells with an RNeasy Mini Kit. As concerns this clonotype: There is no known antigen for this receptor.

TCRdb records NextSeq 550 as the sequencer. The Human TCR Profiling Kit (MiLaboratory) was used to prepare UMI-labeled 5' RACE TRB cDNA libraries. cDNA synthesis used the entire amount of extracted RNA, and PCR amplification then used the entire amount of cDNA produced. The libraries were made side by side, with each library going through the same number of PCR cycles. Turning to the authors' computational methods: MIGEC and MiXCR extracted about 53,000 +/- 10,000 unique UMI-labeled TRB cDNA molecules per library, requiring at least two reads per UMI. An average of about 40,000 +/- 10,000 functional in-frame TRB CDR3 nucleotide clonotypes without stop codons was found per library. After downsampling to 5000 UMI-labeled TRB molecules per sample, diversity metrics such as normalized Shannon-Wiener and Chao1 were calculated in VDJtools. VDJtools was used to calculate clonotype-size-weighted physicochemical properties of the central five CDR3 residues, namely interaction energy, strength, volume and Kidera factor 4. TCRdb reanalyzed the reads, keeping one entry per CDR3 protein sequence and omitting DNA. TCRdb, not the original authors, processed these V and J calls. This sample's table has entries for about 150,000 distinct CDR3 sequences. The leading ten clones occupy about 0.44% of the sample.

This chain joins TRBV5-1 to TRBJ2-7; TCRdb names TRBD1, which stays unverified in the absence of DNA. The sample was naive CXCR3+ CD8+ T cells from blood. What this sample's cell subset or site label stands for: CD45RO-CCR7+CD27+CD95- naive CD8+ T cells expressing CXCR3 (TNR3+). This receptor was taken from a human donor in good health. Some clones in this sample may be carry-over from other donors' samples. The CDR3 protein is CASSPGPYAYEQYF.